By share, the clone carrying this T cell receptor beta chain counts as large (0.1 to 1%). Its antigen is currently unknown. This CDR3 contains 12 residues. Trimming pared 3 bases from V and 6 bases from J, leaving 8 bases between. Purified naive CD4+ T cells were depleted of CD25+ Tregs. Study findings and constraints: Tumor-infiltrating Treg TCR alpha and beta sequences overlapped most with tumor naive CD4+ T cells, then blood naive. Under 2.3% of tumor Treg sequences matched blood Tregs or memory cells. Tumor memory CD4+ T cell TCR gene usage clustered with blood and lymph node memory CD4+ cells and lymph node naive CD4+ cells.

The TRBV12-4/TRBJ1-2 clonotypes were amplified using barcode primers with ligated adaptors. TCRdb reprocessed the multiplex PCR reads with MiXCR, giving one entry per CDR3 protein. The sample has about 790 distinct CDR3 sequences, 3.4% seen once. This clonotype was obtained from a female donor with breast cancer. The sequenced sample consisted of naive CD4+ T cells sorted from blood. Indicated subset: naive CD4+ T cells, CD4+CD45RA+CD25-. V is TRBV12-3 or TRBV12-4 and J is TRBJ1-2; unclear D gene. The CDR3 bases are TGTGCCAGCAGTTTTGGTAGGGATGGCTACACCTTC. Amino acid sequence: CASSFGRDGYTF.